This TCR beta chain was captured by sequencing in a study of PD-1 blockade in mismatch repair-deficient tumors. The CDR3 loop spans 13 amino acids. In germline, CDR1 is SNHLY, CDR2 FYNNEI. V lost 5 bases to trimming and J lost 4 bases; unmatched junction nucleotides: 2. Some clones are missing from TCRdb's copy, which holds only in-frame ones; the method was immunoSEQ multiplex PCR. The table has about 79,000 clones, approximately 81% seen once. This sequence joins TRBV2 and TRBJ1-2, with 9 positions matching TRBD1. This sample comprised peripheral blood, obtained 44 weeks after starting pembrolizumab. The sequence derives from an adult with mismatch repair-deficient cancer. CDR3 protein: CASSTGGGYGYTF. DNA of the CDR3: TGTGCCAGCAGTACAGGGGGCGGCTATGGCTACACCTTC.